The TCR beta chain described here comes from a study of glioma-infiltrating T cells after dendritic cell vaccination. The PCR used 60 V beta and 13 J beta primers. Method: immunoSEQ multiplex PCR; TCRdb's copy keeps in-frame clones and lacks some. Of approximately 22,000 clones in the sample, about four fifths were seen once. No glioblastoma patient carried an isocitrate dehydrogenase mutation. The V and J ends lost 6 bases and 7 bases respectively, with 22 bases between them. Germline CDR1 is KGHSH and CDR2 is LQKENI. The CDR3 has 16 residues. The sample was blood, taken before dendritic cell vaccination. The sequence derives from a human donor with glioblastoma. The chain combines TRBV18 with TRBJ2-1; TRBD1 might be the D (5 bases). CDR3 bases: TGTGCCAGCTCCTACCGGGCAGGGAAGGTTGGGAATGAGCAGTTCTTC. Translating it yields CASSYRAGKVGNEQFF. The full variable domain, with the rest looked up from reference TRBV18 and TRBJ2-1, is NAGVMQNPRHLVRRRGQEARLRCSPMKGHSHVYWYRQLPEEGLKFMVYLQKENIIDESGMPKERFSAEFPKEGPSILRIQQVVRGDSAAYFCASSYRAGKVGNEQFFGPGTRLTVL.